The rows below give T cell receptor beta chains drawn from one sample of a study of read filtering for tumor transcriptome and immune sequencing. From the reads, TCRdb called clonotypes with MiXCR, one entry per CDR3 protein. The sample has more than 55,000 distinct CDR3 sequences, more than 20% seen once. Specimen: a population of CD138-negative cells sorted from bone marrow. These receptors came from a donor at least 40 years old with multiple myeloma. Both conserved end residues are part of each CDR3. A D gene is named only where the DNA matches it firmly. A clone size is listed for some rows: how often the clone was seen (once, few, many), or a class if it is expanded.

DNA: TGTGCCAGCAGCGCACAAGGAGTTTTTAATTCACCCCTCCACTTT
CDR3: CASSAQGVFNSPLHF
J: TRBJ1-6
V: TRBV2
size: many
D: -

DNA: TGCAGTGCTATGAGTCCGGACAGGGGTTACACTGAAGCTTTCTTT
CDR3: CSAMSPDRGYTEAFF
J: TRBJ1-1
V: TRBV20-1
size: -
D: TRBD1

DNA: TGTGCCACCAGCAGAGATATGTATAGGGAAGAGACCCAGTACTTC
CDR3: CATSRDMYREETQYF
J: TRBJ2-5
V: TRBV15
size: few
D: -

DNA: TGCAGTGCCACAAAGGCAGGGCGAGACGGCAATCAGCCCCAGCATTTT
CDR3: CSATKAGRDGNQPQHF
J: TRBJ1-5
V: TRBV20-1
size: many
D: -

DNA: TGTGCCAGCAGCACTGACAGGAGCTCCTACAATGAGCAGTTCTTC
CDR3: CASSTDRSSYNEQFF
J: TRBJ2-1
V: TRBV5-4
size: many
D: -

DNA: TGCAGTGGGGCTAGCGGCACAGATACGCAGTATTTT
CDR3: CSGASGTDTQYF
J: TRBJ2-3
V: TRBV20-1
size: -
D: -

DNA: TGTGCCAGCAGCAAGGGGACAGGGGGTTGGGGCACTGAAGCTTTCTTT
CDR3: CASSKGTGGWGTEAFF
J: TRBJ1-1
V: TRBV13
size: few
D: TRBD1

DNA: TGTGCCAACCAGCAGGCGGGGCACAATGAGCAGTTCTTC
CDR3: CANQQAGHNEQFF
J: TRBJ2-1
V: TRBV2
size: -
D: -

DNA: TGCGCCAGCAGTGAGTCCAGGGGGGGTCAGCCCCAGCATTTT
CDR3: CASSESRGGQPQHF
J: TRBJ1-5
V: TRBV10-1
size: many
D: TRBD1

DNA: TGTGCCAGCTCACTTCTCTCCGGGTACACTGAAGCTTTCTTT
CDR3: CASSLLSGYTEAFF
J: TRBJ1-1
V: TRBV18
size: many
D: -

DNA: TGTGCCAGCAGCTTAGTACATTACAATGAGCAGTTCTTC
CDR3: CASSLVHYNEQFF
J: TRBJ2-1
V: TRBV13
size: medium-sized
D: -

DNA: TGTGCCAGTAGTATAGGACGAGAGACCCAGTACTTC
CDR3: CASSIGRETQYF
J: TRBJ2-5
V: TRBV19
size: -
D: -

DNA: TGTGCCAGCAGTTACTTGGGTGAGCAGTTCTTC
CDR3: CASSYLGEQFF
J: TRBJ2-1
V: TRBV6-5
size: medium-sized
D: -

DNA: TGTGCCACCAGGACCCAAGAGACCCAGTACTTC
CDR3: CATRTQETQYF
J: TRBJ2-5
V: TRBV2
size: few
D: -

DNA: TGTGCCAGCAGTCGAGACAGGGACACTCAGCCCCAGCATTTT
CDR3: CASSRDRDTQPQHF
J: TRBJ1-5
V: TRBV12-3/TRBV12-4
size: many
D: TRBD1

DNA: TGTGCCAGCAGCCCCCGGGCAGGGTCGAACACCGGGGAGCTGTTTTTT
CDR3: CASSPRAGSNTGELFF
J: TRBJ2-2
V: TRBV7-8
size: few
D: -

DNA: TGTGCCAGCAGCCCGCTGGGGCGGAGAGTGAACACTGAAGCTTTCTTT
CDR3: CASSPLGRRVNTEAFF
J: TRBJ1-1
V: TRBV6-2/TRBV6-3
size: many
D: -

DNA: TGTGCCAGCGTGAGCCGGACAGGGGGCGATGGCGGGGAGCTGTTTTTT
CDR3: CASVSRTGGDGGELFF
J: TRBJ2-2
V: TRBV6-2/TRBV6-3
size: many
D: TRBD1

DNA: TGTGCCAGCAGCTCAGCCGGGCCTTTCGAGACCCAGTACTTC
CDR3: CASSSAGPFETQYF
J: TRBJ2-5
V: TRBV7-9
size: many
D: -

DNA: TGCGCCAGCAGCCTCCAGCCCACTAGCGGGAGTTCCATGAGGGAGCAGTTCTTC
CDR3: CASSLQPTSGSSMREQFF
J: TRBJ2-1
V: TRBV5-1
size: many
D: TRBD2

DNA: TGTGCCAGCAGTGGGGGGACTAGCGGGATCGGTGCGTTCTTC
CDR3: CASSGGTSGIGAFF
J: TRBJ2-1
V: TRBV12-3/TRBV12-4
size: many
D: TRBD2

DNA: TGTGCCAGCAGTTCCCCGGGGGACTTGAGCTCCTACGAGCAGTACTTC
CDR3: CASSSPGDLSSYEQYF
J: TRBJ2-7
V: TRBV6-5
size: many
D: -

DNA: TGTGCCAGCAGGGCCGGGAGCCTAGGAGGCGAGCAGTACTTC
CDR3: CASRAGSLGGEQYF
J: TRBJ2-7
V: TRBV28
size: many
D: -

DNA: TGCAGTGCTAGGGCAGTCATGAACACTGAAGCTTTCTTT
CDR3: CSARAVMNTEAFF
J: TRBJ1-1
V: TRBV20-1
size: many
D: -

DNA: TGTGCCAGCAGTGCCTTTAGCGGAGGCTACAATGAGCAGTTCTTC
CDR3: CASSAFSGGYNEQFF
J: TRBJ2-1
V: TRBV6-4
size: many
D: -

DNA: TGTGCCAGCAGTTTATACGGGAGTGGAGAGACCCAGTACTTC
CDR3: CASSLYGSGETQYF
J: TRBJ2-5
V: TRBV12-3/TRBV12-4
size: -
D: -

DNA: TGTGCCAGCAGCCGAGCTAGCTCTGGGGCCAACGTCCTGACTTTC
CDR3: CASSRASSGANVLTF
J: TRBJ2-6
V: TRBV3-1
size: many
D: -

DNA: TGTGCCAGTAATAACTCCAACACTGAAGCTTTCTTT
CDR3: CASNNSNTEAFF
J: TRBJ1-1
V: TRBV19
size: -
D: -

DNA: TGTGCCAGCAGTAGCCCCGCGGATTTGGCGGGTTTACAAGAGACCCAGTACTTC
CDR3: CASSSPADLAGLQETQYF
J: TRBJ2-5
V: TRBV28
size: once
D: -

DNA: TGTGCCAGCAGCCGCCCGGACACCTACTATGGCTACACCTTC
CDR3: CASSRPDTYYGYTF
J: TRBJ1-2
V: TRBV4-2
size: few
D: -

DNA: TGTGCCAGTAGTATAACTTGGCGGGAGTCCGAGCAGTACTTC
CDR3: CASSITWRESEQYF
J: TRBJ2-7
V: TRBV19
size: many
D: TRBD2

DNA: TGTGCCAGCAGGTTAGGACAGACGAACACTGAAGCTTTCTTT
CDR3: CASRLGQTNTEAFF
J: TRBJ1-1
V: TRBV5-4
size: medium-sized
D: -

DNA: TGTGCCACCAGCGAAGTAACAGGGTCTCTCCGGCCCCAGCATTTT
CDR3: CATSEVTGSLRPQHF
J: TRBJ1-5
V: TRBV15
size: -
D: -

DNA: TGTGCCAGCAGTTACCCACAGGGAACGTGTGAGCAGTTCTTC
CDR3: CASSYPQGTCEQFF
J: TRBJ2-1
V: TRBV6-6
size: -
D: -

DNA: TGCGCCAGCAGCGTTCCAACAGGGCACCCCACGAACACCGGGGAGCTGTTTTTT
CDR3: CASSVPTGHPTNTGELFF
J: TRBJ2-2
V: TRBV5-1
size: many
D: -

DNA: TGCGCCAGCAGCTTGGCCTTTTTACACCAAGAGACCCAGTACTTC
CDR3: CASSLAFLHQETQYF
J: TRBJ2-5
V: TRBV5-1
size: -
D: -

DNA: TGTGCCAGCAGTTCAAAAACTAGAGGGCAGTTCTTC
CDR3: CASSSKTRGQFF
J: TRBJ2-1
V: TRBV12-3/TRBV12-4
size: many
D: -

DNA: TGTGTCAGCAGTCAGGGACAATCGAACACTGAAGCTTTCTTT
CDR3: CVSSQGQSNTEAFF
J: TRBJ1-1
V: TRBV28
size: -
D: -

DNA: TGTGCCAGCAGTTCCAAAAAGGGAGATAATTCACCCCTCCACTTT
CDR3: CASSSKKGDNSPLHF
J: TRBJ1-6
V: TRBV28
size: many
D: -